This T cell receptor beta chain was documented in a study of T cells expressing NK-cell markers. Whole-study context: All TCR beta repertoires analysed originated from sorted CD3+CD56+NKG2C+, CD3+CD56+NKG2C- and CD3+CD56-NKG2C+ T cells.

TCRdb re-analyzed the 5' RACE reads; it lists each CDR3 protein once, without DNA. In total, the table holds 500,000 to 700,000 distinct CDR3 sequences. CDR3 length: 15 residues. The TCR sequence derives from a man in his late teens or twenties in good health. The chain uses TRBV12-3 or TRBV12-4 and TRBJ2-7; checking the TCRdb D call of TRBD1 is not possible without DNA. The sequenced sample consisted of blood T cells: a sorted CD56 or NKG2C T cell subset, CD4+ or CD8+ T cells, or bulk PBMC T cells (not recorded which). The chain's CDR3 is CASSRATGKPYEQYF.